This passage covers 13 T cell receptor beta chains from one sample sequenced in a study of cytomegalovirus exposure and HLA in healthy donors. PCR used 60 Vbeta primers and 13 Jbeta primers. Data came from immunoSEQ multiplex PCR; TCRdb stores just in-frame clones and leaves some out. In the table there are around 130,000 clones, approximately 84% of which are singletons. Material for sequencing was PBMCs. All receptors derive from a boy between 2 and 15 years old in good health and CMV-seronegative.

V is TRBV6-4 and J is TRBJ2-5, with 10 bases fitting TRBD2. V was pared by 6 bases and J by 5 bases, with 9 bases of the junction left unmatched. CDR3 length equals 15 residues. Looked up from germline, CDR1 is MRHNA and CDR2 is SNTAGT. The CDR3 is CASSASGGAVETQYF. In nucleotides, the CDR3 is TGTGCCAGCAGCGCGAGCGGGGGGGCCGTCGAGACCCAGTACTTC.

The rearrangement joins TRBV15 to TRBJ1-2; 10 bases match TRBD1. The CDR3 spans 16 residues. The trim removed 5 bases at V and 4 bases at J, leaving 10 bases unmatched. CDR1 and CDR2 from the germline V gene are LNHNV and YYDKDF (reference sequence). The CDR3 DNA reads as TGTGCCACCAGCCCCCCCGGGACAGGGGTCACCTATGGCTACACCTTC. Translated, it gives CATSPPGTGVTYGYTF.

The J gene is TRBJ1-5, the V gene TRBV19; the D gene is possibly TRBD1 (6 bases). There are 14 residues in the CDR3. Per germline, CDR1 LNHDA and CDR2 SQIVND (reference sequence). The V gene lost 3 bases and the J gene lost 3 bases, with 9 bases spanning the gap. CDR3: CASSIGGYNQPQHF. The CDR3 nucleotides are TGTGCCAGTAGTATTGGGGGCTACAATCAGCCCCAGCATTTT.

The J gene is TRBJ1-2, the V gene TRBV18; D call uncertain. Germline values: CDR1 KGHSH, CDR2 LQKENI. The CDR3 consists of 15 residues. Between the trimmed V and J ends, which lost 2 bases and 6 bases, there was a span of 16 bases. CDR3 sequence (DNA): TGTGCCAGCTCACCAAACGGGATTGGGTATGATGGCTACACCTTC. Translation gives CASSPNGIGYDGYTF.

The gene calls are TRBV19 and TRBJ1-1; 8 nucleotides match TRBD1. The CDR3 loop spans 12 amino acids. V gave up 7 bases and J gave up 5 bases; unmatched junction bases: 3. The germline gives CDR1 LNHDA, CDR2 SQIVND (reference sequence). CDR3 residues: CASMTGDTEAFF. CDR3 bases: TGTGCCAGTATGACAGGGGATACTGAAGCTTTCTTT.

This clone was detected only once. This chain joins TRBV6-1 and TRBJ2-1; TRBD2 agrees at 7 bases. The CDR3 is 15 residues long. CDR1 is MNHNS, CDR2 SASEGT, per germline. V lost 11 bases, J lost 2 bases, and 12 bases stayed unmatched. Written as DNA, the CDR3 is TGTGCCTGTAGGGAGGGGCCAATACCCTACAATGAGCAGTTCTTC. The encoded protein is CACREGPIPYNEQFF.

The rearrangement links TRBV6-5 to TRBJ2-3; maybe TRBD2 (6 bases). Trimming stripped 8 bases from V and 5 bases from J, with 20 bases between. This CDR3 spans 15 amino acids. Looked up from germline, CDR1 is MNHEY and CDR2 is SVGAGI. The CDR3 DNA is TGTGCCAGCTCCCGGGGAGGCAGGGCCGGAGATACGCAGTATTTT. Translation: CASSRGGRAGDTQYF.

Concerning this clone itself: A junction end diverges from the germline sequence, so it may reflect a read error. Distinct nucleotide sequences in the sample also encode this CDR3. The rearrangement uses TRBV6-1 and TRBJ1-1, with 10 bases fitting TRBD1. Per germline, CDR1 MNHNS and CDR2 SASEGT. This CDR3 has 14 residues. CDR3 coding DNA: TGTGCCAGCAGAGACAGGGGGCGGAACACTGAGGCTTTCTTT. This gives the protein CASRDRGRNTEAFF.

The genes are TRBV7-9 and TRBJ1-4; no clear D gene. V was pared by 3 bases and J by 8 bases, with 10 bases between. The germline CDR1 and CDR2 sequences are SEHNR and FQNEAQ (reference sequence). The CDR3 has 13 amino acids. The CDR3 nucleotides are TGTGCCAGCAGCTTCCCTATCGGGGAAAAACTGTTTTTT. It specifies CASSFPIGEKLFF.

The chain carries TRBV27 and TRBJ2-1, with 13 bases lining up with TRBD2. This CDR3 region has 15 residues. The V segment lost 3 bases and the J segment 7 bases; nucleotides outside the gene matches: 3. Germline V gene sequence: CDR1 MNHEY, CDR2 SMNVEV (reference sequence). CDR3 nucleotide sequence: TGTGCCAGCAGTTTCGGGACTAGCGGGAATAATGAGCAGTTCTTC. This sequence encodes CASSFGTSGNNEQFF.

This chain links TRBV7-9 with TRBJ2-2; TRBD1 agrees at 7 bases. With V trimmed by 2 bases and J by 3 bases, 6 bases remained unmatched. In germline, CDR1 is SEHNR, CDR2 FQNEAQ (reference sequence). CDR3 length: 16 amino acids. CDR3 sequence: CASSLTRGMYTGELFF. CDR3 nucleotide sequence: TGTGCCAGCAGCTTAACCAGGGGGATGTACACCGGGGAGCTGTTTTTT.

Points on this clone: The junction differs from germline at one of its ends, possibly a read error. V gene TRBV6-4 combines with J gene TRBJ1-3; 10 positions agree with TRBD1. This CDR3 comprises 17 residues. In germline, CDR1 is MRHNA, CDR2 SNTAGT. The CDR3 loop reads CAIGGFRDRGSGNTMYF. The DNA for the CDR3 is TGTGCCATCGGAGGGTTCCGGGACAGGGGTTCTGGAAACACCATGTATTTT.

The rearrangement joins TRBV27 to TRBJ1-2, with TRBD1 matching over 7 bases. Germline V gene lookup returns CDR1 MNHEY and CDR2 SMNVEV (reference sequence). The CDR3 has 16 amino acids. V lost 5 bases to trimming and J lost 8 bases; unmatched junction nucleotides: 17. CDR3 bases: TGTGCCAGCAGTCAACTATTACAGGGGCCCCGGGAGGGCTACACCTTC. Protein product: CASSQLLQGPREGYTF.